The clone carrying this T cell receptor beta chain was found a few times. The antigen is undetermined. The junction had 3 bases not matched to a gene; V was cut back by 5 bases and J by 2 bases. The CDR3 consists of 15 residues. The V gene's germline CDR1 is SEHNR and CDR2 FQNEAQ (reference sequence). TCRdb ran MiXCR on the reads and lists one entry per CDR3 protein. The data show approximately 83,000 distinct CDR3 sequences, with around 25% seen just once and approximately 48% held by the top ten. The sample comes from a study of T cell repertoires in cytomegalovirus infection. As for the study in general: Public TCR beta signatures indicated both CMV infection and matching HLA type.

This TCR came from a human donor in good health (CMV status not recorded). Some clones in this sample may be carry-over from other donors' samples. J is TRBJ2-6 and V is TRBV7-9; 7 bases are shared with TRBD1. Specimen: CD8+ T cells from cultured PBMCs, collected from culture after CMV antigen stimulation. CDR3 amino acids: CASSPQGAGANVLTF. As DNA, the CDR3 is TGTGCCAGCAGCCCGCAGGGGGCTGGGGCCAACGTCCTGACTTTC.